The clone carrying this T cell receptor beta chain was seen many times. Its antigen is unidentified. Germline V gene sequence: CDR1 SQVTM, CDR2 ANQGSEA. The CDR3 loop spans 19 amino acids. V gave up 6 bases and J gave up 2 bases; unmatched junction bases: 20. The study based diagnoses on clinical symptoms, serum thyroxine and TRAb, thyroid ultrasound and orbital computed tomography. These data belong to a study of T cells in Graves' hyperthyroidism and ophthalmopathy. RNA transcripts provided the source from which TCR beta CDR3 regions were amplified. The HTBI set primed first-round TCR CDR3 RT-PCR. TCRdb recomputed calls from the multiplex PCR reads with MiXCR, one row per CDR3 protein. The sample includes 200,000 to 250,000 distinct CDR3 sequences, around 26% seen only once; the top ten take 35% to 40%. Overall study results and limits: Ophthalmopathy, which appeared later, was predicted by the model a median 6.5 months before onset.

The chain uses TRBV29-1 and TRBJ2-3; 10 bases align to TRBD2. The sequence was collected from a woman aged 35 to 49 with Graves' ophthalmopathy. Source material: blood. CDR3 region: CSVPLLDRELAGITDTQYF. In DNA, the CDR3 is TGCAGCGTCCCTCTCCTGGACAGGGAACTAGCGGGAATCACAGATACGCAGTATTTT.